This T cell receptor beta chain was recorded in a study of cytomegalovirus exposure and HLA in healthy donors. Overall study findings and caveats: Reported performance of the classifier showed diagnosis of cytomegalovirus status with high specificity and sensitivity.

Primers for the PCR totalled 60 Vbeta and 13 Jbeta. TCRdb's table, derived via immunoSEQ multiplex PCR, lists solely in-frame clones and lacks some. This repertoire shows about 120,000 clones, about four fifths found once; its top ten account for roughly 9.2%. Comment on this clone: Its antigen remains unknown.

Per germline, CDR1 SGHTA and CDR2 FQGTGA. The CDR3 extends over 14 amino acids. V was trimmed by 5 bases and J by 7 bases, leaving 14 bases between them. This chain uses TRBV7-3 with TRBJ2-2, with a weak D call TRBD1 (5 bases). The sequenced sample was PBMCs. The receptor was isolated from a female donor in good health and CMV-seropositive. CDR3 sequence (DNA): TGTGCCAGCAGCGCCACACAGGTTCTCGGGGAGCTGTTTTTT. The encoded protein is CASSATQVLGELFF.